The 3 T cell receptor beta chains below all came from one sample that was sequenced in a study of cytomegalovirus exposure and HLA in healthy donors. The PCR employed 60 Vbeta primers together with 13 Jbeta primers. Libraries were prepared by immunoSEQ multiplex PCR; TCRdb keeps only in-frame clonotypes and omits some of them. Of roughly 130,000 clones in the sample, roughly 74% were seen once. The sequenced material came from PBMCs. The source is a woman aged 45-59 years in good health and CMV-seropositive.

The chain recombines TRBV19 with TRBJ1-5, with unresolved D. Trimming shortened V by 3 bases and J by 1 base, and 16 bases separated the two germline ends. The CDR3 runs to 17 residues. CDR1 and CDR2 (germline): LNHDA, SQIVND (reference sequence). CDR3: CASSISGRAGSNQPQHF. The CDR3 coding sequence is TGTGCCAGTAGTATCTCCGGGCGGGCGGGAAGCAATCAGCCCCAGCATTTT.

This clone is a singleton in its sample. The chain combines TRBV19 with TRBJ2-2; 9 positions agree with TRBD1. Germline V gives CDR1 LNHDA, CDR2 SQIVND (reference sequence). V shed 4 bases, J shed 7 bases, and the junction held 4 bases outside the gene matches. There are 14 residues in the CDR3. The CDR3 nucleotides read TGTGCCAGTAGTACCAACAGGGGGCGCGGGGAGCTGTTTTTT. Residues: CASSTNRGRGELFF.

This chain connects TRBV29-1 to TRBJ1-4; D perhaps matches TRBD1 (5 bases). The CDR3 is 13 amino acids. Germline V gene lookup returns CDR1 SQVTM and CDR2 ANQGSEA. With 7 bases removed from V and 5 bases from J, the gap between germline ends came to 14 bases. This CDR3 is CSAMKGLNEKLFF. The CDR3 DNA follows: TGCAGCGCCATGAAGGGGTTAAATGAAAAACTGTTTTTT.